The 18 T cell receptor beta chains in this list originate from one sample, sequenced in a study of cytomegalovirus exposure and HLA in healthy donors. A multiplex PCR was run with 60 Vbeta primers and 13 Jbeta primers. The data were produced by immunoSEQ multiplex PCR, yet TCRdb's version contains in-frame clones alone and is incomplete. The sample lists 150,000 to 200,000 clones, around 76% occurring once. The sample consisted of PBMCs. Receptor source: a young woman in good health and CMV-seropositive.

The sample holds one count of this clone. The chain employs TRBV28 and TRBJ2-5; D is unclear. Between the trimmed V and J ends, which lost 1 base and 5 bases, there was a span of 8 bases. Germline V CDR1 and CDR2: MDHEN, SYDVKM. There are 13 residues in the CDR3. The CDR3 spells CASSLSGSETQYF. As DNA, the CDR3 is TGTGCCAGCAGTTTATCAGGCTCCGAGACCCAGTACTTC.

This chain connects TRBV15 to TRBJ2-1; 15 bases line up with TRBD2. Trimming cost V 2 bases and J 7 bases; bases outside gene matches: 6. The CDR3 has 17 amino acids. CDR1 is LNHNV and CDR2 is YYDKDF in the germline V gene (reference sequence). In nucleotides, the CDR3 is TGTGCCACCAGCAGACACGCCGGGACTAGCGGGAGGAATGAGCAGTTCTTC. The encoded protein is CATSRHAGTSGRNEQFF.

The CDR3 DNA sequence: TGCGCCAGCAGCCAAGATTTCGGTCAAGCTGGAAACACCATATATTTT. As protein: CASSQDFGQAGNTIYF. The chain links TRBV4-1 to TRBJ1-3; D ambiguous. CDR3 length equals 16 residues. V shed 0 bases and J shed 2 bases, with 11 bases lying between them. Germline V CDR1 and CDR2: MGHRA, YSYEKL.

The chain couples TRBV7-2 to TRBJ1-2; 7 bases align to TRBD1. The CDR3 has 17 residues. Per germline, CDR1 SGHTA and CDR2 FQGNSA. Trimming cost V 2 bases and J 6 bases; bases outside gene matches: 15. CDR3 in amino acids: CASSLKARGEVADGYTF. CDR3 DNA sequence: TGTGCCAGCAGCTTAAAGGCCAGGGGGGAAGTGGCTGATGGCTACACCTTC.

V gene TRBV6-5 combines with J gene TRBJ2-3; 10 nucleotides match TRBD2. CDR1 and CDR2 from the germline V gene are MNHEY and SVGAGI. The CDR3 has 15 residues. The V and J ends lost 6 bases and 4 bases, in that order; junction bases with no gene match: 7. The CDR3 coding sequence is TGTGCCAGCAGAAAAGCGGGGGGGCCTTCAGATACGCAGTATTTT. Protein product: CASRKAGGPSDTQYF.

This chain joins TRBV15 and TRBJ1-3; D unresolved. Trimming left V 6 bases short and J 1 base short, with 7 bases between. The CDR3 loop spans 13 amino acids. Germline assignment: CDR1 LNHNV and CDR2 YYDKDF (reference sequence). DNA of the CDR3: TGTGCCACCAGTATTTTATCTGGAAACACCATATATTTT. Translation gives CATSILSGNTIYF. Variable domain in full (rest from reference TRBV15 and TRBJ1-3): DAMVIQNPRYQVTQFGKPVTLSCSQTLNHNVMYWYQQKSSQAPKLLFHYYDKDFNNEADTPDNFQSRRPNTSFCFLDIRSPGLGDTAMYLCATSILSGNTIYFGEGSWLTVV.

V and J are TRBV19 and TRBJ1-2; D uncertain. This CDR3 has 13 amino acids. The germline V and J ends were trimmed by 7 bases and 0 bases, with 9 bases remaining between them. Germline CDR1 reads LNHDA; CDR2 reads SQIVND (reference sequence). The DNA for the CDR3 is TGTGCCAGTAATATTGGCCCTAACTATGGCTACACCTTC. Its translation: CASNIGPNYGYTF.

The chain combines TRBV19 with TRBJ2-7; D is possibly TRBD1 (5 bases). The germline V gene has CDR1 LNHDA and CDR2 SQIVND (reference sequence). The CDR3 contains 13 residues. V was trimmed by 6 bases and J by 2 bases, leaving 11 bases between them. In DNA, the CDR3 is TGTGCCAGTAGCAGGGCGGAGACCTACGAGCAGTACTTC. This gives the protein CASSRAETYEQYF.

The rearrangement links TRBV5-6 to TRBJ2-7; 8 bases line up with TRBD1. Germline values: CDR1 SGHDT, CDR2 YYEEEE. V dropped 4 bases and J dropped 4; count of bases not matched to a gene: 13. The CDR3 runs 16 residues. The CDR3 DNA reads as TGTGCCAGCAGCGTACGACAGGGGAGGTTGAGGTACGAGCAGTACTTC. Translating gives CASSVRQGRLRYEQYF.

The CDR3 protein is CASSWPGLASYEQYF. The CDR3 region has the DNA TGTGCCAGCAGCTGGCCGGGACTAGCTTCCTACGAGCAGTACTTC. V usage is TRBV7-9 and J usage is TRBJ2-7; 9 bases fit TRBD2. This CDR3 is built from 15 residues. Germline V gene sequence: CDR1 SEHNR, CDR2 FQNEAQ (reference sequence). Trimming took 4 bases from V and 1 from J; bases not matched to a gene: 5.

The chain couples TRBV2 to TRBJ2-7; the D is unclear. The germline V and J ends were trimmed by 5 bases and 5 bases, with 7 bases remaining between them. CDR3 length: 11 residues. The germline V gene has CDR1 SNHLY and CDR2 FYNNEI. In DNA, the CDR3 is TGTGCCAGCAGTCCGTCCCACGAGCAGTACTTC. This encodes CASSPSHEQYF.

This sequence joins TRBV7-9 and TRBJ1-5; TRBD1 might be the D (5 bases). Trimming pared 3 bases from V and 0 bases from J, leaving 15 bases between. The CDR3 consists of 17 residues. Germline V gives CDR1 SEHNR, CDR2 FQNEAQ (reference sequence). Here the CDR3 DNA reads TGTGCCAGCAGCTTGGGGGGTACAACTTTTAGCAATCAGCCCCAGCATTTT. This encodes CASSLGGTTFSNQPQHF. Variable domain in full (rest from reference TRBV7-9 and TRBJ1-5): DTGVSQNPRHKITKRGQNVTFRCDPISEHNRLYWYRQTLGQGPEFLTYFQNEAQLEKSRLLSDRFSAERPKGSFSTLEIQRTEQGDSAMYLCASSLGGTTFSNQPQHFGDGTRLSIL.

This chain links TRBV9 with TRBJ2-2; 8 bases agree with TRBD1. This CDR3 region has 16 residues. Germline V lookup: CDR1 SGDLS, CDR2 YYNGEE. V dropped 0 bases and J dropped 8; count of bases not matched to a gene: 9. In DNA form, the CDR3 reads TGTGCCAGCAGCGTAGCTACAGGGGGTCTTGCAGGGGAGCTGTTTTTT. Its translation: CASSVATGGLAGELFF.

This chain links TRBV2 with TRBJ2-5; 7 positions agree with TRBD2. This CDR3 has 13 residues. The V gene's germline CDR1 is SNHLY and CDR2 FYNNEI. V lost 2 bases and J lost 4; bases outside the gene matches: 1. CDR3 residues: CASSEIAGETQYF. The CDR3 coding sequence is TGTGCCAGCAGTGAAATAGCGGGAGAGACCCAGTACTTC. Combining the CDR3 with reference TRBV2 and TRBJ2-5 gives the whole variable domain EPEVTQTPSHQVTQMGQEVILRCVPISNHLYFYWYRQILGQKVEFLVSFYNNEISEKSEIFDDQFSVERPDGSNFTLKIRSTKLEDSAMYFCASSEIAGETQYFGPGTRLLVL.

This rearrangement joins TRBV19 to TRBJ1-1; D not resolved. Trimming took off 5 bases at V and 5 bases at J, with 15 bases between the two ends. The CDR3 runs 14 residues. Germline lookup yields CDR1 LNHDA and CDR2 SQIVND (reference sequence). The CDR3 DNA is TGTGCCAGTAGTGTTAACAGAGTATCTACTGAAGCTTTCTTT. Translated, it gives CASSVNRVSTEAFF.

The chain has TRBV2 and TRBJ2-3; 9 bases are a match to TRBD2. With V trimmed by 3 bases and J by 7 bases, 8 bases remained unmatched. The CDR3 extends over 15 amino acids. CDR1 and CDR2 from the germline V gene are SNHLY and FYNNEI. For the CDR3, the DNA is TGTGCCAGCAGTGAGTACCGGACTAGCGCAAATACGCAGTATTTT. It codes for CASSEYRTSANTQYF.

The chain has TRBV9 and TRBJ2-5; unclear D gene. The length of the CDR3 is 13 residues. V was trimmed by 0 bases and J by 5 bases, leaving 8 bases between them. CDR1 and CDR2 (germline): SGDLS, YYNGEE. The chain's CDR3 is CASSVGVWETQYF. The CDR3 region has the DNA TGTGCCAGCAGCGTAGGCGTGTGGGAGACCCAGTACTTC.

In this sample, this clone turned up a few times. The chain is built from TRBV5-1 and TRBJ2-2; TRBD2 agrees at 7 bases. V trimming: 0 bases; J trimming: 4 bases; junction bases outside the gene matches: 3. The CDR3 consists of 15 residues. CDR1 and CDR2 (germline): SGHRS, YFSETQ. CDR3 in amino acids: CASSLGEGSTGELFF. In DNA, the CDR3 is TGCGCCAGCAGCTTGGGGGAGGGGAGCACCGGGGAGCTGTTTTTT.